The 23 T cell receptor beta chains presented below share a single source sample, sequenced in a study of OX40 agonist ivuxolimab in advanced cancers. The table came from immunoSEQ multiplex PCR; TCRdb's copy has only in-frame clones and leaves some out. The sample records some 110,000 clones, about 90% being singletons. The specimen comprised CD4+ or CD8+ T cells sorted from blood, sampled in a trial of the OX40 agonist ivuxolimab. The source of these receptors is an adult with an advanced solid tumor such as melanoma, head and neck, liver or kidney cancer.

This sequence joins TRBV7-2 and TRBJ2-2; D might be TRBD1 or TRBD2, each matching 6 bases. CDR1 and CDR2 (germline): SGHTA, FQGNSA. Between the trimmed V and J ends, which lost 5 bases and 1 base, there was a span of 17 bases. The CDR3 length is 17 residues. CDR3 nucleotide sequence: TGTGCCAGCAGCCGACTTACGGCGGGACAGAACACCGGGGAGCTGTTTTTT. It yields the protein CASSRLTAGQNTGELFF.

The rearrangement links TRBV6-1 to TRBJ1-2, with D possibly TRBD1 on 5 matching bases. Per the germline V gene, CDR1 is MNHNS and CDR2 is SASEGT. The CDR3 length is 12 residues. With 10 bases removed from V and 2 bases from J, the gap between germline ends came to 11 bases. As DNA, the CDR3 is TGTGCCACCGCCGGGGGAAACTATGGCTACACCTTC. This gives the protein CATAGGNYGYTF.

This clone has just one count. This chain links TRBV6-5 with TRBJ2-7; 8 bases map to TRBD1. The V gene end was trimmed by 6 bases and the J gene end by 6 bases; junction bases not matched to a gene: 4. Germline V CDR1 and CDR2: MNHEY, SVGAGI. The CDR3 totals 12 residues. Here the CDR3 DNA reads TGTGCCAGCAGGCGAGACAGGGGCGAGCAGTACTTC. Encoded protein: CASRRDRGEQYF.

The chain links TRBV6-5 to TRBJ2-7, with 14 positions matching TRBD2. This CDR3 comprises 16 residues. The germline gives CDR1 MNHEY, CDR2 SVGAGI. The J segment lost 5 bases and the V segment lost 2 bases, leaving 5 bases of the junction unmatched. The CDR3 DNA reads TGTGCCAGCAGTTACACGGGACTAGCGGGAGCCCACGAGCAGTACTTC. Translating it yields CASSYTGLAGAHEQYF.

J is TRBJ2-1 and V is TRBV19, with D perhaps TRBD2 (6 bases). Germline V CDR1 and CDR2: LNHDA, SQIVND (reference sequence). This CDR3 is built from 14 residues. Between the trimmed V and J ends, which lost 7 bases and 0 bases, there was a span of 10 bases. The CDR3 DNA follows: TGTGCCAGTACCCGGCGGGGCTCCTACAATGAGCAGTTCTTC. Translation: CASTRRGSYNEQFF.

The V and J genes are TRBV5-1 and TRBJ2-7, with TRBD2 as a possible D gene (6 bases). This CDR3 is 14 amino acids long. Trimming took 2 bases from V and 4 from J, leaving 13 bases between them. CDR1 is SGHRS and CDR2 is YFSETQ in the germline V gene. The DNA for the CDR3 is TGCGCCAGCAGCTTACAAGGCGGGAATTACGAGCAGTACTTC. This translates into CASSLQGGNYEQYF.

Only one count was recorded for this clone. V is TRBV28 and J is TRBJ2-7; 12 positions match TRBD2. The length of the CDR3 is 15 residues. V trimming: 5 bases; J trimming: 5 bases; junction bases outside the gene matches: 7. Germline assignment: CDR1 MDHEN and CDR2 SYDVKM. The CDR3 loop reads CASSPPSGRAHEQYF. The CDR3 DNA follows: TGTGCCAGCAGTCCCCCTAGCGGGAGGGCCCACGAGCAGTACTTC.

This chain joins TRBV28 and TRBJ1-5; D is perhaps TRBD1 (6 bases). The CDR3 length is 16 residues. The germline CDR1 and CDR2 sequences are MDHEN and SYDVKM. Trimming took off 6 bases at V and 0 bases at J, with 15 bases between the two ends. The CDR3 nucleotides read TGTGCCAGCAGCCTCGGACAGAATCCTAGCAATCAGCCCCAGCATTTT. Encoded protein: CASSLGQNPSNQPQHF.

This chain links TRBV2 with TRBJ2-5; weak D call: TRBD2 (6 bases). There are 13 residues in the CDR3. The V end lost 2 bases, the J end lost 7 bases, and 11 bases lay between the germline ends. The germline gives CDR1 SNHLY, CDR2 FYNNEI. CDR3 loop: CASSERAGLTQYF. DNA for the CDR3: TGTGCCAGCAGTGAAAGGGCGGGGTTGACCCAGTACTTC.

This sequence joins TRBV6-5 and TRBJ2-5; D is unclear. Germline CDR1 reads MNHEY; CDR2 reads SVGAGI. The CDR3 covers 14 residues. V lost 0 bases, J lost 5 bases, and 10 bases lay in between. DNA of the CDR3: TGTGCCAGCAGTTACTCTGGGCCCAGGGAGACCCAGTACTTC. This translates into CASSYSGPRETQYF.

Written as DNA, the CDR3 is TGTGCCAGCAGTGGGGGGTTTATTGAGCAGTTCTTC. Protein: CASSGGFIEQFF. The gene calls are TRBV6-1 and TRBJ2-1; D is perhaps TRBD1 or TRBD2 (5 bases each). The CDR3 totals 12 residues. The V end lost 4 bases, the J end lost 9 bases, and 10 bases lay between the germline ends. Germline assignment: CDR1 MNHNS and CDR2 SASEGT.

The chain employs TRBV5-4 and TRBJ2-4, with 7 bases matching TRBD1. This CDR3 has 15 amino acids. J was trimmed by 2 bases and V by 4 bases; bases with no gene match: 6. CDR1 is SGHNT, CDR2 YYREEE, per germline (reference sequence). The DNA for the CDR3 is TGTGCCAGCAGCCAACAGGGGAATTCCAAAAACATTCAGTACTTC. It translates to CASSQQGNSKNIQYF. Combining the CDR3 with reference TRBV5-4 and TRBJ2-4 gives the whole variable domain ETGVTQSPTHLIKTRGQQVTLRCSSQSGHNTVSWYQQALGQGPQFIFQYYREEENGRGNFPPRFSGLQFPNYSSELNVNALELDDSALYLCASSQQGNSKNIQYFGAGTRLSVL.

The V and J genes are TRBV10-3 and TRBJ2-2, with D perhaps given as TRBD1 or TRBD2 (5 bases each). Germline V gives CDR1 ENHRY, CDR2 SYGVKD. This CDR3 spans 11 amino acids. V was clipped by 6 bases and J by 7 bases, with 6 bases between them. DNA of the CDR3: TGTGCCATCAGGGGGGACGGGGAGCTGTTTTTT. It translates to CAIRGDGELFF.

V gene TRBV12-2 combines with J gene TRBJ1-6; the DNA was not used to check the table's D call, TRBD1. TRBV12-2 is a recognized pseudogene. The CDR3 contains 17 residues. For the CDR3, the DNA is TGTGCAAGTCGCTCTACTAATTCCGGGACAGGGACCTCACCCCTCCACTTT. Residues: CASRSTNSGTGTSPLHF.

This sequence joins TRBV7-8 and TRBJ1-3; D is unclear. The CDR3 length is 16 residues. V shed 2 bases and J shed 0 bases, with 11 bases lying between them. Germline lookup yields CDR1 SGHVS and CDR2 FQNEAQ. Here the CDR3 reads CASSLNPPPSGNTIYF. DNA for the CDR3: TGTGCCAGCAGCTTAAATCCACCCCCCTCTGGAAACACCATATATTTT.

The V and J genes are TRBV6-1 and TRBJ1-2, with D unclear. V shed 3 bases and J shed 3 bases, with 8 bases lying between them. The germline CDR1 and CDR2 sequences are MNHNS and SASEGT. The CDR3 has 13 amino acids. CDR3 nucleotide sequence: TGTGCCAGCAGTGACCCGGCTTACTATGGCTACACCTTC. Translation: CASSDPAYYGYTF.

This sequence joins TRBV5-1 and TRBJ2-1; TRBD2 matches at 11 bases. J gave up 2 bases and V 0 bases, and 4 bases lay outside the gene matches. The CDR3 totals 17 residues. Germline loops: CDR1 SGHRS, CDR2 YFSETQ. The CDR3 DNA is TGCGCCAGCAGCTTGGGCCTAGCGGGAGGAGCCTACAATGAGCAGTTCTTC. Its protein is CASSLGLAGGAYNEQFF. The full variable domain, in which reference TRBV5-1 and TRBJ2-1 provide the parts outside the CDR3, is KAGVTQTPRYLIKTRGQQVTLSCSPISGHRSVSWYQQTPGQGLQFLFEYFSETQRNKGNFPGRFSGRQFSNSRSEMNVSTLELGDSALYLCASSLGLAGGAYNEQFFGPGTRLTVL.

The CDR3 loop is CSVSPARNTEAFF. The CDR3, as DNA: TGCAGCGTTTCGCCAGCAAGGAACACTGAAGCTTTCTTT. V usage is TRBV29-1 and J usage is TRBJ1-1, with D unresolved. Trimming left V 5 bases short and J 1 base short, with 11 bases between. Germline loops: CDR1 SQVTM, CDR2 ANQGSEA. The CDR3 totals 13 residues.

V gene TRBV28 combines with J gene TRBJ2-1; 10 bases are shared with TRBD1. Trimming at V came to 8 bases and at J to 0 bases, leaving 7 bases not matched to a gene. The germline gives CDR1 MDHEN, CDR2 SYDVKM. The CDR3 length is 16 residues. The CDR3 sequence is CASSGQGKSSYNEQFF. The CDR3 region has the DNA TGTGCCAGCTCGGGACAGGGGAAGAGCTCCTACAATGAGCAGTTCTTC.

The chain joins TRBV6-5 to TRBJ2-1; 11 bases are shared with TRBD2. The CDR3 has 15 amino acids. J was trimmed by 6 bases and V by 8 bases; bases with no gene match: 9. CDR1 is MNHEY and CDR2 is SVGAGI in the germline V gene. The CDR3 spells CASLGRGLAGNEQFF. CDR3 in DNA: TGTGCCAGCCTGGGGAGAGGACTAGCGGGCAATGAGCAGTTCTTC.

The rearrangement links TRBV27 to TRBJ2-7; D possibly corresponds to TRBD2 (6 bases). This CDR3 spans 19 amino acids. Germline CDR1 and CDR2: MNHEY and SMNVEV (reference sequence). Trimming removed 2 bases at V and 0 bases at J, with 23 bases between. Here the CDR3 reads CASSLVSGTPPESSYEQYF. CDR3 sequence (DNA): TGTGCCAGCAGTTTAGTCTCAGGGACTCCCCCAGAGAGCTCCTACGAGCAGTACTTC.

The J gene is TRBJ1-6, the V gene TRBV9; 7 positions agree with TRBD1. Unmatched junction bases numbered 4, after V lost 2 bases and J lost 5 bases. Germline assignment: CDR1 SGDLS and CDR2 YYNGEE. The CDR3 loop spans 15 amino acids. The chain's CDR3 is CASSVRDSNNSPLHF. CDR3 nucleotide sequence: TGTGCCAGCAGCGTCCGGGACAGTAATAATTCACCCCTCCACTTT.

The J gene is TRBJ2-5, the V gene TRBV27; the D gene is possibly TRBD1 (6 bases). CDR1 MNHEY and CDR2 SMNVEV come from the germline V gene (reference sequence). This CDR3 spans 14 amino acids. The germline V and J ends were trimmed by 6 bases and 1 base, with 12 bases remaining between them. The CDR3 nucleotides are TGTGCCAGCAGAACCCAACAGGGCCAAGAGACCCAGTACTTC. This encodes CASRTQQGQETQYF.